This T cell receptor beta chain comes out of a study of cytomegalovirus exposure and HLA in healthy donors. General study points: CMV serostatus stood as the only immune exposure information on hand.

The germline V gene has CDR1 SGHRS and CDR2 YFSETQ. The ends lost 4 bases at V and 0 bases at J; junction bases unmatched: 5. The CDR3 covers 16 residues. Notes on this clone: What it binds is unknown.

Primers for the PCR totalled 60 Vbeta and 13 Jbeta. Libraries were prepared by immunoSEQ multiplex PCR; TCRdb keeps only in-frame clonotypes and omits some of them. This table has 130,000 to 150,000 clones, about 76% appearing once. The chain is built from TRBV5-1 and TRBJ2-1; 9 nucleotides agree with TRBD2. The material sequenced was PBMCs. The receptor was isolated from a man between 18 and 29 years old in good health and CMV-seronegative. The CDR3: CASSPVSGSSYNEQFF. Written as DNA, the CDR3 is TGCGCCAGCAGCCCCGTTAGCGGGAGCTCCTACAATGAGCAGTTCTTC.